This T cell receptor beta chain was captured in a study of blood T cell repertoires in COVID-19. Across the study: The United States, Italy and Spain supplied acute and convalescent COVID-19 samples. PBMCs, B-cell-depleted T cells, or T cells were the source of the cDNA or gDNA that made up the material.

In the original processing: Nucleated cell counts were estimated from reference gene primer amplification. The protocol was immunoSEQ multiplex PCR, while the TCRdb copy is restricted to in-frame clones and leaves out a portion. V and J calls and clone size are as listed in that table; D and trimming were resolved from the DNA. This table holds a few hundred thousand clones, approximately 81% found once. Trimming pared 5 bases from V and 10 bases from J, leaving 15 bases between. The CDR3 contains 12 residues. The V gene's germline CDR1 is SEHNR and CDR2 FQNEAQ (reference sequence). The V call is TRBV7-9, the J call TRBJ2-7; possible D gene TRBD2, 5 bases. The receptor was derived from a young man with active or convalescent COVID-19. Sequencing was done on a sample of peripheral blood. The CDR3 loop is CASSPKAEGQYF. The CDR3 DNA follows: TGTGCCAGCAGCCCAAAGGCCGAGGGACAGTACTTC.